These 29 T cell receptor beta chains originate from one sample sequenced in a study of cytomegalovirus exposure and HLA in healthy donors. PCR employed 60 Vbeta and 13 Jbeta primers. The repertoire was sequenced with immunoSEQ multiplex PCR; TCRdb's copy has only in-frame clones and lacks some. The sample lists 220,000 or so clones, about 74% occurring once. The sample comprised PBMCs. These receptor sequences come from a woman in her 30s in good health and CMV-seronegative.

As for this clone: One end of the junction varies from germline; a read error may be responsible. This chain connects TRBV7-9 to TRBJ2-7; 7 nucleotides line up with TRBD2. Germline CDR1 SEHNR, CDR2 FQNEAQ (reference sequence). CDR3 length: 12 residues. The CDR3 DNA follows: TGTGCCAGCAGCCCGGGGGGAGGCACCCCGCGCTTC. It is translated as CASSPGGGTPRF.

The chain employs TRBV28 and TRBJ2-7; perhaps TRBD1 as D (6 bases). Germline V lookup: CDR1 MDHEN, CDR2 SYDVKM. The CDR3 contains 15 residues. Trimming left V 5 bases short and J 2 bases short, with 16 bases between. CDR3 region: CASSPPRTAAYEQYF. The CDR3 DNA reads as TGTGCCAGCAGTCCTCCGAGGACAGCCGCCTACGAGCAGTACTTC.

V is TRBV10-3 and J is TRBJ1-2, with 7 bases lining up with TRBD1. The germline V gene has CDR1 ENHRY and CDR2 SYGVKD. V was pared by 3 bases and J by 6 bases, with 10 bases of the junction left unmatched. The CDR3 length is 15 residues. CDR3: CAISDPDRVIDGYTF. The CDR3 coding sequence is TGTGCCATCAGTGACCCTGACAGGGTAATTGATGGCTACACCTTC.

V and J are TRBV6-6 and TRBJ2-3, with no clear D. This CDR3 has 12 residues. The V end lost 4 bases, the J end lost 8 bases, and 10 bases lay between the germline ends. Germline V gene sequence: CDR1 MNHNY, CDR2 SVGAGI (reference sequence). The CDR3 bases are TGTGCCAGCAGTTCTGCTGTCGGTACGCAGTATTTT. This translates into CASSSAVGTQYF.

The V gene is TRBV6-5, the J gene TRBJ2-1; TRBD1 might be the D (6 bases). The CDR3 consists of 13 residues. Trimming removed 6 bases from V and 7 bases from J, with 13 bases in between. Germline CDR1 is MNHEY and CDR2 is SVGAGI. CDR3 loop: CASSGSRGNEQFF. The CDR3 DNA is TGTGCCAGCAGCGGGTCCAGGGGAAATGAGCAGTTCTTC.

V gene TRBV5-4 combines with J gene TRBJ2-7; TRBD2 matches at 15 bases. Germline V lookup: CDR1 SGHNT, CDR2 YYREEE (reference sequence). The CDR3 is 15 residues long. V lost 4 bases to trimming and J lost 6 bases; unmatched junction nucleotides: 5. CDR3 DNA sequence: TGTGCCAGCAGCCCGGGACTAGCGGGGGGCAGCGAGCAGTACTTC. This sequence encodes CASSPGLAGGSEQYF.

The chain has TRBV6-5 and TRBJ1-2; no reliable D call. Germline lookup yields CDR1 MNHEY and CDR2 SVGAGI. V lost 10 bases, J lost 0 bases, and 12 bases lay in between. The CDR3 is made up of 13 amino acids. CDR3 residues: CATRVAANYGYTF. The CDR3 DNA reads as TGTGCCACCCGGGTTGCTGCTAACTATGGCTACACCTTC.

The CDR3 nucleotides read TGTGCCAGCAGCTTAGACCCCCGCTCCCCTAAAGAGACCCAGTACTTC. It translates to CASSLDPRSPKETQYF. V and J are TRBV7-9 and TRBJ2-5; D is unresolved. The CDR3 contains 16 residues. V lost 1 base and J 3 bases, leaving 15 bases between the germline ends. Germline loops: CDR1 SEHNR, CDR2 FQNEAQ (reference sequence).

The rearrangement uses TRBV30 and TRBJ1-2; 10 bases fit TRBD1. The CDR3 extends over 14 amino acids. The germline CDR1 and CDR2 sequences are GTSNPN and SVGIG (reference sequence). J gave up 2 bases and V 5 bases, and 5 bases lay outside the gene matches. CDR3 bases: TGTGCCTGGGGCGGGACAGGGGACAACTATGGCTACACCTTC. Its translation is CAWGGTGDNYGYTF.

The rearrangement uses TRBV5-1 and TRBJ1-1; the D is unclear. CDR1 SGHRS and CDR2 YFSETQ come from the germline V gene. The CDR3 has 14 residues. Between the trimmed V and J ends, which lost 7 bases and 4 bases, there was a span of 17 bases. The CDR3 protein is CASSPAREPTEAFF. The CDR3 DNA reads TGCGCCAGCTCTCCTGCGAGGGAGCCCACTGAAGCTTTCTTT.

The CDR3 is CASSPYRQGENTGELFF. The DNA for the CDR3 is TGTGCCAGCAGCCCCTACCGACAGGGAGAAAACACCGGGGAGCTGTTTTTT. The rearrangement joins TRBV11-1 to TRBJ2-2, with 7 bases identical to TRBD1. J lost 2 bases, V lost 5 bases, and 11 bases had no gene match. Germline V gives CDR1 SGHAT, CDR2 FQDESV (reference sequence). CDR3 length equals 17 residues.

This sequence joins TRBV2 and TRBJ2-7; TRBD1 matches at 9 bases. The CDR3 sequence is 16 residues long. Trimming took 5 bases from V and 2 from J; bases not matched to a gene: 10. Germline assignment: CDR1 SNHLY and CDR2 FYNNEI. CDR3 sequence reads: CASSRGTGTGAYEQYF. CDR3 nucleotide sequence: TGTGCCAGCAGTCGGGGGACAGGGACGGGCGCCTACGAGCAGTACTTC.

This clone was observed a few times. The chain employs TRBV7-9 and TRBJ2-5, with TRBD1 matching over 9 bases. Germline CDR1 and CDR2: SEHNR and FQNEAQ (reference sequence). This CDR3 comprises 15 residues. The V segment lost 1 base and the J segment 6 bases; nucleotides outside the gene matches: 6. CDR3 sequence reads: CASSLEGTGKKTQYF. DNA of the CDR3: TGTGCCAGCAGCTTAGAAGGGACAGGGAAAAAGACCCAGTACTTC.

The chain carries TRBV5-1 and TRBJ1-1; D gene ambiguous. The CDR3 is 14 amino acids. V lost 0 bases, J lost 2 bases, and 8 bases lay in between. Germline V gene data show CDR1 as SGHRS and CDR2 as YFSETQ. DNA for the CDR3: TGCGCCAGCAGCTTGGCGACACTTAACACTGAAGCTTTCTTT. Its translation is CASSLATLNTEAFF.

CDR3 protein: CASSEEILSGNTIYF. The CDR3 bases are TGTGCCAGCAGTGAAGAAATCCTCTCTGGAAACACCATATATTTT. V usage is TRBV2 and J usage is TRBJ1-3, with D unclear. The CDR3 runs to 15 residues. The germline V gene has CDR1 SNHLY and CDR2 FYNNEI. V lost 1 base and J 0 bases, leaving 7 bases between the germline ends.

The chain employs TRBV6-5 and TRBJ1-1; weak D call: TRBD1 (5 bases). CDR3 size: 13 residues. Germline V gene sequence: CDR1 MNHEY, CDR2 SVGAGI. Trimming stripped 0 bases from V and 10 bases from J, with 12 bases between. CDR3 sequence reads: CASSYSSRVGAFF. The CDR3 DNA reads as TGTGCCAGCAGTTACTCGAGCAGGGTCGGAGCTTTCTTT.

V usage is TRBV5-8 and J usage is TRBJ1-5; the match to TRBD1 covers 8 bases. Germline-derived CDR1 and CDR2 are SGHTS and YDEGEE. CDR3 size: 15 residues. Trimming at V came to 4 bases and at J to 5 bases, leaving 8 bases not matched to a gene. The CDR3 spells CASSPDGTGDQPQHF. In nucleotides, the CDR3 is TGTGCCAGCAGCCCTGACGGGACAGGAGATCAGCCCCAGCATTTT.

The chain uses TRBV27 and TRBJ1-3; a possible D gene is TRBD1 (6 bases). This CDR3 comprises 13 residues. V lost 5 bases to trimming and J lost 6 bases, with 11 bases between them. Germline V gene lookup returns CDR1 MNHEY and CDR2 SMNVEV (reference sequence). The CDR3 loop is CASSRGGENTIYF. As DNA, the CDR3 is TGTGCCAGCAGTCGAGGGGGGGAAAACACCATATATTTT.

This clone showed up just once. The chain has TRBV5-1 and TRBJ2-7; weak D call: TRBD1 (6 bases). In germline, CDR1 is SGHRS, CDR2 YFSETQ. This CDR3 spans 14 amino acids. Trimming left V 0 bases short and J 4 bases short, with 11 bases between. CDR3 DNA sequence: TGCGCCAGCAGCTTGGAGGCCAGGGGATACGAGCAGTACTTC. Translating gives CASSLEARGYEQYF.

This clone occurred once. The CDR3 bases are TGTGCCAGCAGCTTAGCTAGCGGGAAACGGAATGAGCAGTTCTTC. Translation: CASSLASGKRNEQFF. The genes are TRBV11-3 and TRBJ2-1, with 9 bases matching TRBD2. In germline, CDR1 is SGHNT, CDR2 YENEEA. V shed 1 base and J 7 bases; nucleotides not matched to a gene: 5. The CDR3 spans 15 residues.

CDR3 sequence: CASSLQGENSPLHF. The CDR3 coding sequence is TGCGCCAGCAGCTTACAGGGGGAAAATTCACCCCTCCACTTT. The chain carries TRBV5-1 and TRBJ1-6; TRBD1 matches 8 bases. The CDR3 is made up of 14 amino acids. Trimming at V came to 2 bases and at J to 7 bases, leaving 2 bases not matched to a gene. Germline V gives CDR1 SGHRS, CDR2 YFSETQ.

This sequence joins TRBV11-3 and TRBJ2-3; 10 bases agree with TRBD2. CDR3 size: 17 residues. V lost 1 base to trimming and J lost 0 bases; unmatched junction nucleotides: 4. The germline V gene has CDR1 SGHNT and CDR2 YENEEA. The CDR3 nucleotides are TGTGCCAGCAGCTTAGGGGGGACTAGCGCGAGCACAGATACGCAGTATTTT. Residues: CASSLGGTSASTDTQYF.

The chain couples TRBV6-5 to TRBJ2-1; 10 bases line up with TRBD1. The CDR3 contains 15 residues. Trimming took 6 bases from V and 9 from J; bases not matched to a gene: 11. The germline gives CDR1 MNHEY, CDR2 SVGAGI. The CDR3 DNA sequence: TGTGCCAGCAGCTTGTCCGGGACAGGGGTTGCTGAGCAGTTCTTC. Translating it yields CASSLSGTGVAEQFF.

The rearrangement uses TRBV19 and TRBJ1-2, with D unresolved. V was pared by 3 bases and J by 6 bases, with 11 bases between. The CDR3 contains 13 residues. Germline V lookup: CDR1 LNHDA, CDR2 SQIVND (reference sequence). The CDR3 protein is CASSIDARHGYTF. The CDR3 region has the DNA TGTGCCAGTAGTATTGACGCGAGGCATGGCTACACCTTC.

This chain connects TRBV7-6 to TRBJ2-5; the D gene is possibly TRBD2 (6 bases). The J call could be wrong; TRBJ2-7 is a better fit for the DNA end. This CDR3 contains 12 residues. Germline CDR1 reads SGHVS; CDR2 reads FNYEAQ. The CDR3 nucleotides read TGTGCCAGCGGTCCGGGAGTACGCGAGCAGTACTTC. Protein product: CASGPGVREQYF.

CDR3 sequence reads: CASSFTGWTTGELFF. For the CDR3, the DNA is TGTGCCAGCAGCTTTACAGGGTGGACGACCGGGGAGCTGTTTTTT. V usage is TRBV27 and J usage is TRBJ2-2; D possibly corresponds to TRBD1 (6 bases). The germline V and J ends were trimmed by 6 bases and 5 bases, with 16 bases remaining between them. Germline CDR1 and CDR2: MNHEY and SMNVEV (reference sequence). The length of the CDR3 is 15 residues.

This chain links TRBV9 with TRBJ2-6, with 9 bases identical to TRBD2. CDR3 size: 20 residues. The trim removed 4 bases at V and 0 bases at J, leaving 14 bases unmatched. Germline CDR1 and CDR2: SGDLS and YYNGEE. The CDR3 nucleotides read TGTGCCAGCAGCTCTCCAGGGGTAGCGGGAGAAATCTCTGGGGCCAACGTCCTGACTTTC. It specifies CASSSPGVAGEISGANVLTF.

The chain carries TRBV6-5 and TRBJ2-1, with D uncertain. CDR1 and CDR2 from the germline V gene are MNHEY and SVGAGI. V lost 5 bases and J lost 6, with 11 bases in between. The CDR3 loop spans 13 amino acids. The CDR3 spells CASSTFSRNEQFF. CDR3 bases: TGTGCCAGCAGTACGTTCTCGCGCAATGAGCAGTTCTTC.

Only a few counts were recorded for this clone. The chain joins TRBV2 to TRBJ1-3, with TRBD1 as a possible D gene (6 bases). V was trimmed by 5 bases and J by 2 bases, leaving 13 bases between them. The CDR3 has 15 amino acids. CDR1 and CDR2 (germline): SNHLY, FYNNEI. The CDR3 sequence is CASSLGAHTGNTIYF. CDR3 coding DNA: TGTGCCAGCAGTTTGGGGGCACACACTGGAAACACCATATATTTT.